A single sample is the source of the 5 T cell receptor beta chains below, sequenced in a study of T cells in Graves' hyperthyroidism and ophthalmopathy. Authors of the study amplified TCR beta CDR3 regions from RNA transcripts. HTBI primers drove first-round RT-PCR of the TCR CDR3. TCRdb itself ran the multiplex PCR reads through MiXCR, one entry per CDR3 protein. The table includes roughly 61,000 distinct CDR3 sequences, around 50% detected once. The sample taken for sequencing was blood. Source of these receptors: a woman aged 55-70 years with Graves' ophthalmopathy.

In this sample, this clonotype turned up many times. The chain uses TRBV7-9 and TRBJ2-7, with unresolved D. This CDR3 spans 13 amino acids. V dropped 4 bases and J dropped 9 bases, with 16 bases sitting between them. In germline, CDR1 is SEHNR, CDR2 FQNEAQ (reference sequence). CDR3 sequence reads: CASSSTANPGQYF. As DNA, the CDR3 is TGTGCCAGCAGCTCTACCGCGAATCCCGGGCAGTACTTC. The full variable domain, rest sourced from reference TRBV7-9 and TRBJ2-7, is DTGVSQNPRHKITKRGQNVTFRCDPISEHNRLYWYRQTLGQGPEFLTYFQNEAQLEKSRLLSDRFSAERPKGSFSTLEIQRTEQGDSAMYLCASSSTANPGQYFGPGTRLTVT.

The V gene is TRBV20-1, the J gene TRBJ2-4, with 8 bases that match TRBD2. The V and J ends lost 6 bases and 7 bases, in that order; junction bases with no gene match: 5. The CDR3 covers 12 residues. CDR1 and CDR2 (germline): DFQATT, SNEGSKA (reference sequence). The CDR3 spells CSATGTSNIQYF. CDR3 DNA: TGCAGTGCCACCGGGACTAGTAACATTCAGTACTTC.

The CDR3 DNA reads as TGTGCCAGCAGTTACAGGGGGGGACGGGAAAAACTGTTTTTT. It specifies CASSYRGGREKLFF. V is TRBV6-1 and J is TRBJ1-4; 8 bases agree with TRBD1. Germline assignment: CDR1 MNHNS and CDR2 SASEGT. The CDR3 loop spans 14 amino acids. With V trimmed by 5 bases and J by 8 bases, 7 bases remained unmatched.

This clonotype was detected many times. The V call is TRBV5-1, the J call TRBJ2-2; D remains ambiguous. The germline gives CDR1 SGHRS, CDR2 YFSETQ. V lost 0 bases and J lost 5, with 5 bases in between. The CDR3 length is 13 residues. The DNA for the CDR3 is TGCGCCAGCAGCTTGGCCGGAACCGGGGAGCTGTTTTTT. Amino acid sequence: CASSLAGTGELFF.

The V call is TRBV10-3, the J call TRBJ1-5; TRBD1 matches at 8 bases. The CDR3 loop spans 17 amino acids. V was pared by 7 bases and J by 4 bases, with 15 bases of the junction left unmatched. CDR1 and CDR2 (germline): ENHRY, SYGVKD. The CDR3 protein is CAIKDTSRQGANQPQHF. The CDR3 DNA is TGTGCCATCAAAGACACCTCGCGGCAGGGGGCAAATCAGCCCCAGCATTTT.